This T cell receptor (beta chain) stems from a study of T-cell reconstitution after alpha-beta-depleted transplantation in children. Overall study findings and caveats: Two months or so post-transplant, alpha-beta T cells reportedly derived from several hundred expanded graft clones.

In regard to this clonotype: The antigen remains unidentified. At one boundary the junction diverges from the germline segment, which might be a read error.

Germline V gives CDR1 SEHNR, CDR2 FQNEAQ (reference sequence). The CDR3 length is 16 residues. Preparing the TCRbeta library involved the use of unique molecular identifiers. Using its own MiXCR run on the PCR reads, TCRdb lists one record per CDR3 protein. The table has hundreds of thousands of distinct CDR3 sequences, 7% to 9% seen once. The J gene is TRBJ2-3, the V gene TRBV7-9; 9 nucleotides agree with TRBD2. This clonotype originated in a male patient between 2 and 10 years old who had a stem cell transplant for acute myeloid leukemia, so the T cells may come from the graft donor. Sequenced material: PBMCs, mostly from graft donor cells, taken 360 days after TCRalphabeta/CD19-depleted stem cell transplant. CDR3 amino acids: CASSSALSGGTVTQYF. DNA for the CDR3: TGTGCCAGCAGCTCAGCCCTTAGCGGGGGTACAGTTACGCAGTATTTT.